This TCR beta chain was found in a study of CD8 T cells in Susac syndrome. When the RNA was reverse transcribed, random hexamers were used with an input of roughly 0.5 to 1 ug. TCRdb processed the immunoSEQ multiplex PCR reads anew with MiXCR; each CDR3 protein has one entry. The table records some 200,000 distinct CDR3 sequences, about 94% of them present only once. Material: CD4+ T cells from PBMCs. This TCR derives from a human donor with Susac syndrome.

The CDR3 loop reads CASSQEGVFGTGVETQYF. As DNA, the CDR3 is TGCGCCAGCAGCCAAGAAGGGGTGTTCGGGACAGGGGTAGAGACCCAGTACTTC. The chain links TRBV4-1 to TRBJ2-5, with 10 bases identical to TRBD1. Trimming cost V 0 bases and J 4 bases; bases outside gene matches: 11. Germline assignment: CDR1 MGHRA and CDR2 YSYEKL. This CDR3 region has 18 residues.